The 27 T cell receptor beta chains below all came from one sample that was sequenced in a study of T cell responses to AZD1222 COVID-19 vaccine. The protocol was immunoSEQ multiplex PCR, while the TCRdb copy is restricted to in-frame clones and leaves out a portion. The sample holds 130,000 to 150,000 clones, roughly 80% seen once. The sample here was peripheral blood, taken on day 0 of MenACWY control vaccination. Every receptor here comes from an adult in good health.

The V gene is TRBV12-3 or TRBV12-4, the J gene TRBJ1-2; 10 bases are shared with TRBD1. The CDR3 is 13 amino acids. V was clipped by 6 bases and J by 7 bases; unmatched bases: 5. The CDR3 here is CASSRTGGGGYTF. CDR3 nucleotide sequence: TGTGCCAGCAGCCGGACAGGGGGTGGTGGCTACACCTTC.

This clone was seen a few times. The rearrangement joins TRBV5-4 to TRBJ1-1, with 10 nucleotides matching TRBD1. The J segment lost 1 base and the V segment lost 4 bases, leaving 13 bases of the junction unmatched. CDR3 length equals 18 residues. Germline assignment: CDR1 SGHNT and CDR2 YYREEE (reference sequence). This CDR3 reads CASSPGGQGRVANTEAFF. CDR3 sequence (DNA): TGTGCCAGCAGCCCGGGGGGACAGGGGCGTGTTGCGAACACTGAAGCTTTCTTT. Together with reference TRBV5-4 and TRBJ1-1, the CDR3 gives the full variable domain: ETGVTQSPTHLIKTRGQQVTLRCSSQSGHNTVSWYQQALGQGPQFIFQYYREEENGRGNFPPRFSGLQFPNYSSELNVNALELDDSALYLCASSPGGQGRVANTEAFFGQGTRLTVV.

This rearrangement joins TRBV11-2 to TRBJ2-1, with D maybe TRBD1 (5 bases). The germline V and J ends were trimmed by 1 base and 3 bases, with 13 bases remaining between them. The CDR3 runs 16 residues. Per the germline V gene, CDR1 is SGHAT and CDR2 is FQNNGV. The CDR3, as DNA: TGTGCCAGCAGCTTAGGAGTCCAGGGCCGCTACAATGAGCAGTTCTTC. The encoded protein is CASSLGVQGRYNEQFF.

The chain employs TRBV7-9 and TRBJ1-2; TRBD1 agrees at 10 bases. Losses at the gene ends were 5 bases for V and 3 bases for J; bases not matched to a gene: 6. The germline V gene has CDR1 SEHNR and CDR2 FQNEAQ (reference sequence). This CDR3 is 15 amino acids long. Written as DNA, the CDR3 is TGTGCCAGCAGCACAGGGACAGGGGTCGACTATGGCTACACCTTC. Translation: CASSTGTGVDYGYTF.

This chain links TRBV5-6 with TRBJ1-1; 7 bases map to TRBD1. J gave up 3 bases and V 2 bases, and 10 bases lay outside the gene matches. The CDR3 is 16 residues long. The germline V gene encodes CDR1 SGHDT and CDR2 YYEEEE. The CDR3 loop is CASSFYVRTGHTEAFF. CDR3 coding DNA: TGTGCCAGCAGCTTCTACGTTCGGACAGGCCACACTGAAGCTTTCTTT.

This chain links TRBV7-9 with TRBJ2-7; D is perhaps TRBD1 (5 bases). There are 15 residues in the CDR3. CDR1 and CDR2 (germline): SEHNR, FQNEAQ (reference sequence). Trimming cost V 4 bases and J 6 bases, with 19 bases left between them. The CDR3 spells CASSSDHSTGPEQYV. CDR3 nucleotide sequence: TGTGCCAGCAGCTCAGACCACTCCACAGGACCCGAGCAGTACGTC.

The chain has TRBV28 and TRBJ2-7, with TRBD1 as a possible D gene (5 bases). With 8 bases removed from V and 3 bases from J, the gap between germline ends came to 11 bases. The germline V gene encodes CDR1 MDHEN and CDR2 SYDVKM. The CDR3 totals 12 residues. Here the CDR3 reads CASGGQSYEQYV. CDR3 nucleotides: TGTGCCAGCGGCGGACAAAGCTACGAGCAGTACGTC.

The chain has TRBV18 and TRBJ2-3; D could derive from TRBD1 or TRBD2 (6 bases each). CDR3 size: 16 residues. V lost 6 bases, J lost 0 bases, and 16 bases lay in between. Per the germline V gene, CDR1 is KGHSH and CDR2 is LQKENI. For the CDR3, the DNA is TGTGCCAGCTCGGTGACCGGGGGCCGCAGCACAGATACGCAGTATTTT. Translation: CASSVTGGRSTDTQYF.

This chain connects TRBV30 to TRBJ1-1; 7 bases fit TRBD1. Germline values: CDR1 GTSNPN, CDR2 SVGIG (reference sequence). The CDR3 spans 15 residues. V dropped 5 bases and J dropped 0; count of bases not matched to a gene: 9. CDR3 in DNA: TGTGCCTGGGTAACAGGGGTCGCCATGAACACTGAAGCTTTCTTT. Protein product: CAWVTGVAMNTEAFF.

A few counts support this clone. V gene TRBV28 combines with J gene TRBJ1-5; D gene uncertain. This CDR3 has 17 amino acids. Germline-derived CDR1 and CDR2 are MDHEN and SYDVKM. Trimming shortened V by 8 bases and J by 0 bases, and 20 bases separated the two germline ends. Here the CDR3 reads CASPGGNAIYSNQPQHF. CDR3 coding DNA: TGTGCCAGCCCTGGAGGCAACGCAATATATAGCAATCAGCCCCAGCATTTT. Drawing the rest from reference TRBV28 and TRBJ1-5, the complete variable domain is DVKVTQSSRYLVKRTGEKVFLECVQDMDHENMFWYRQDPGLGLRLIYFSYDVKMKEKGDIPEGYSVSREKKERFSLILESASTNQTSMYLCASPGGNAIYSNQPQHFGDGTRLSIL.

This clone turned up a few times. The J gene is TRBJ2-4, the V gene TRBV27; D is uncertain. V dropped 7 bases and J dropped 0 bases, with 10 bases sitting between them. Germline CDR1 and CDR2: MNHEY and SMNVEV (reference sequence). The CDR3 length is 14 residues. For the CDR3, the DNA is TGTGCCAGCACCTTTCAGCAAGCCAAAAACATTCAGTACTTC. As protein: CASTFQQAKNIQYF.

The gene calls are TRBV5-4 and TRBJ2-2, with TRBD1 matching 7 bases. V trimming: 6 bases; J trimming: 0 bases; junction bases outside the gene matches: 8. CDR3 length: 16 residues. Germline V gives CDR1 SGHNT, CDR2 YYREEE (reference sequence). CDR3 bases: TGTGCCAGCAAACCCCGGACAGGTTCGAACACCGGGGAGCTGTTTTTT. It is translated as CASKPRTGSNTGELFF.

V usage is TRBV11-2 and J usage is TRBJ2-7; D perhaps matches TRBD1 (6 bases). V was cut by 5 bases and J by 3 bases, with 8 bases left in between. This CDR3 spans 12 amino acids. Looked up from germline, CDR1 is SGHAT and CDR2 is FQNNGV. CDR3 in DNA: TGTGCCAGCAGCAAGGACAGCTACGAGCAGTACGTC. The encoded protein is CASSKDSYEQYV.

The chain has TRBV2 and TRBJ2-3, with D tentatively TRBD2 (6 bases). Per germline, CDR1 SNHLY and CDR2 FYNNEI. V gave up 8 bases and J gave up 2 bases, with 11 bases separating them. The CDR3 covers 13 residues. This CDR3 is CASSGLLTDTQYF. The CDR3 DNA sequence: TGTGCCAGCTCGGGACTCCTCACAGATACGCAGTATTTT.

J is TRBJ1-2 and V is TRBV7-2; TRBD1 matches at 9 bases. V shed 2 bases and J 5 bases; nucleotides not matched to a gene: 6. Germline-derived CDR1 and CDR2 are SGHTA and FQGNSA. CDR3 length equals 15 residues. Written as DNA, the CDR3 is TGTGCCAGCAGCTTACCCGGGACAGGGAAGTATGGCTACACCTTC. It codes for CASSLPGTGKYGYTF.

The CDR3, as DNA: TGTGCCAGCAGTTTTCGGACCGGGACCTCGGGGGGCTACACCTTC. It translates to CASSFRTGTSGGYTF. V usage is TRBV28 and J usage is TRBJ1-2; tentatively, D is TRBD1 (5 bases). V gave up 3 bases and J gave up 8 bases, with 19 bases separating them. CDR3 length: 15 amino acids. Germline V gene data show CDR1 as MDHEN and CDR2 as SYDVKM.

The chain employs TRBV24-1 and TRBJ1-6; no firm D call. V was cut by 11 bases and J by 6 bases, with 13 bases left in between. The CDR3 length is 13 residues. The V gene's germline CDR1 is KGHDR and CDR2 SFDVKD. Here the CDR3 DNA reads TGTGCCAGAGATGACGGAACTAATTCACCCCTCCACTTT. It encodes CARDDGTNSPLHF.

The gene calls are TRBV5-1 and TRBJ2-5; 14 bases map to TRBD2. This CDR3 region has 16 residues. Germline assignment: CDR1 SGHRS and CDR2 YFSETQ. Trimming took 4 bases from V and 2 from J; bases not matched to a gene: 4. CDR3 nucleotides: TGCGCCAGCAGCCTTGGGACTAGCGGGGGTCAAGAGACCCAGTACTTC. Its translation: CASSLGTSGGQETQYF.

The rearrangement joins TRBV7-9 to TRBJ1-6; D gene unclear. Looked up from germline, CDR1 is SEHNR and CDR2 is FQNEAQ (reference sequence). V was shortened by 2 bases and J by 8 bases, with 7 bases between the two germline ends. The CDR3 contains 13 residues. Here the CDR3 reads CASSLTGDSPLHF. The CDR3 DNA reads TGTGCCAGCAGCTTAACGGGTGATTCACCCCTCCACTTT.

This clone was found many times. V is TRBV14 and J is TRBJ2-3; D gene unclear. The V end lost 0 bases, the J end lost 2 bases, and 6 bases lay between the germline ends. The V gene's germline CDR1 is SGHDN and CDR2 FVKESK. The CDR3 is 14 residues long. CDR3 sequence (DNA): TGTGCCAGCAGCCAAGAGGGGAACACAGATACGCAGTATTTT. Translating it yields CASSQEGNTDTQYF. Full variable domain (remainder filled in from reference TRBV14 and TRBJ2-3): EAGVTQFPSHSVIEKGQTVTLRCDPISGHDNLYWYRRVMGKEIKFLLHFVKESKQDESGMPNNRFLAERTGGTYSTLKVQPAELEDSGVYFCASSQEGNTDTQYFGPGTRLTVL.

This chain uses TRBV7-3 with TRBJ1-1; D gene unclear. Trimming left V 1 base short and J 12 bases short, with 15 bases between. The CDR3 has 13 residues. The germline V gene has CDR1 SGHTA and CDR2 FQGTGA. CDR3 sequence reads: CASSLSMGQRTFF. Written as DNA, the CDR3 is TGTGCCAGCAGCTTAAGTATGGGTCAGCGGACTTTCTTT.

The rearrangement uses TRBV27 and TRBJ2-1, with D possibly being TRBD1 (6 bases). CDR3 size: 16 residues. V gave up 2 bases and J gave up 7 bases, with 18 bases separating them. Germline CDR1 is MNHEY and CDR2 is SMNVEV (reference sequence). The CDR3 DNA is TGTGCCAGCAGTTTAAGGAGTGGACAGCTATTTAATGAGCAGTTCTTC. Protein product: CASSLRSGQLFNEQFF.

The chain carries TRBV12-3 or TRBV12-4 and TRBJ2-7; D remains unclear. Trimming left V 6 bases short and J 4 bases short, with 13 bases between. The CDR3 runs to 13 residues. CDR3 nucleotides: TGTGCCAGCAGCCCTCCCCCCGGATACGAGCAGTACTTC. As protein: CASSPPPGYEQYF.

The chain has TRBV10-3 and TRBJ2-7; the match to TRBD1 covers 9 bases. After removal of 4 bases from V and 0 bases from J, the junction contained 4 bases not matched to a gene. From germline, CDR1 is ENHRY and CDR2 SYGVKD. The CDR3 has 15 residues. This chain's CDR3 is CAISATGGLSYEQYF. The CDR3 DNA is TGTGCCATCAGTGCGACAGGGGGTCTCTCCTACGAGCAGTACTTC.

This rearrangement joins TRBV7-2 to TRBJ1-5; D not resolved. Germline loops: CDR1 SGHTA, CDR2 FQGNSA. V lost 4 bases and J 2 bases, leaving 12 bases between the germline ends. The CDR3 has 15 residues. CDR3 residues: CASSWVGGRNQPQHF. The CDR3 DNA reads as TGTGCCAGCAGCTGGGTGGGAGGTCGCAATCAGCCCCAGCATTTT.

The genes are TRBV5-8 and TRBJ2-5, with TRBD1 matching 11 bases. This CDR3 is 18 amino acids long. In germline, CDR1 is SGHTS, CDR2 YDEGEE. V lost 1 base and J lost 4; bases outside the gene matches: 12. The CDR3 reads CASSLSPWTGGGRETQYF. The CDR3 region has the DNA TGTGCCAGCAGCTTGAGTCCCTGGACAGGGGGCGGGAGAGAGACCCAGTACTTC.

This clone was recorded at least ten times. This chain links TRBV25-1 with TRBJ2-1, with D unresolved. In germline, CDR1 is MGHDK, CDR2 SYGVNS. V was cut by 3 bases and J by 0 bases, with 18 bases left in between. This CDR3 is 18 amino acids long. For the CDR3, the DNA is TGTGCCAGCAGTGATTGGGGAACTGAGAAGAGCTCCTACAATGAGCAGTTCTTC. This encodes CASSDWGTEKSSYNEQFF. Full variable domain (missing parts from reference TRBV25-1 and TRBJ2-1): EADIYQTPRYLVIGTGKKITLECSQTMGHDKMYWYQQDPGMELHLIHYSYGVNSTEKGDLSSESTVSRIRTEHFPLTLESARPSHTSQYLCASSDWGTEKSSYNEQFFGPGTRLTVL.